Here is one T cell receptor beta chain with its context. This clone was seen just once. There is no known antigen for this receptor. The record has no base qualities; no much larger clone is one base away. The source of the sample is a study of blood T cell repertoires in COVID-19 (dated by TCRdb to 2020 to 2021). As for the study more broadly: Samples from collaborators originated in the United States, Italy and Spain and spanned both the acute and convalescent phases of COVID-19. The samples were drawn from the first 160 participants of the ongoing ImmuneRACE study and from 950 to 1,500 subjects provided by 6 global collaborators. Where HLA class I and class II types were available, the types were taken from metadata supplied by the sample provider, not from assay-based typing. The material from the prospective study consisted of cDNA or gDNA derived from T cells, B-cell-depleted T cells, or PBMCs. Subjects who had been exposed to COVID-19, were actively infected with it, or had recovered from it provided the deeply sampled blood TCRbeta repertoires that made up the dataset. Sample metadata almost always included a de-identified subject ID, COVID-19 status, age in years and sex. The repertoires were made available in a free public database intended to serve as a resource for research on the immune response to SARS-CoV-2.

The germline V gene (reference sequence) specifies LNHDA as CDR1 and SQIVND as CDR2. Trimming accounts for 3 bases at V and 6 bases at J, while the number of junction bases matched to no gene is 14. The CDR3, cysteine through phenylalanine, is 16 amino acids long. Only CDR3 DNA is held: 48 bases, read in frame from base 1. Each collaborating institution followed its own protocols to collect whole blood in K2EDTA tubes. For TCRbeta analysis, collaborators shipped samples in one of three forms: frozen whole blood, isolated PBMCs, or DNA extracted from either of those sample types. The immunoSEQ Assay, a bias-controlled multiplex PCR, was used to amplify TCRbeta CDR3 regions from genomic DNA. For the original study's pipeline: The number of nucleated cells in each sample was estimated from the amplification of reference gene primers within the assay. To quantify the absolute abundance of each unique TCRbeta CDR3 rearrangement, sequence reads were collapsed and filtered. For each sample, productive Simpson clonality was calculated as the square root of Simpson's diversity index over productive rearrangements. TCRdb took over this immuneACCESS table, retaining in-frame rearrangements with V and J assigned. Such tables are incomplete; in checked studies, under half of the missing clones stem from an unresolved V gene, and the remainder is unexplained. V and J calls and clone size follow that table, whereas D and trimming were derived from the DNA. In all, the sample holds tens of thousands of clones, and 85% to 90% of those were seen once. The ten top clones hold around 1.1% of the sample.

The study at large found these results: The amount of clinical and demographic metadata varied by source and participant and was provided uncurated.

The rearranged chain carries TRBV19 and TRBJ2-7; 7 of the junction bases match TRBD2. The source material was peripheral blood. This receptor was identified in a human donor in a cohort sampled during active COVID-19. This receptor has the CDR3 CASSIAPSAGRGEQYF. The DNA sequence reads TGTGCCAGTAGTATTGCCCCCTCGGCGGGGAGGGGCGAGCAGTACTTC.